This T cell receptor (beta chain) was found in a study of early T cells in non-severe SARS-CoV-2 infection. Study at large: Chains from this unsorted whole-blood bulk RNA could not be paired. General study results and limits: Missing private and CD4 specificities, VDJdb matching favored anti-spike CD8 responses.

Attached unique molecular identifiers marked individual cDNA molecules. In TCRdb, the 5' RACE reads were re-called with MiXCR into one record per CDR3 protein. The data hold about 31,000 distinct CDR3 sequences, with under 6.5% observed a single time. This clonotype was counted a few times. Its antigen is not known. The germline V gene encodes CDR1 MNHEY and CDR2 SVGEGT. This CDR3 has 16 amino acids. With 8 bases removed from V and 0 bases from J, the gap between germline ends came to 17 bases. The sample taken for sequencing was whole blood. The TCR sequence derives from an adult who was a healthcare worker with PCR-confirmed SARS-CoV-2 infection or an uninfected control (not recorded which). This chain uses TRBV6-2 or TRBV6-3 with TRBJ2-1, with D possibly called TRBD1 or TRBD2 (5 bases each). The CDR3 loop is CASYADRGPSYNEQFF. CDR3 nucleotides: TGTGCCAGCTACGCCGATCGGGGCCCCTCCTACAATGAGCAGTTCTTC.